Listed below are T cell receptor beta chains from one sample, sequenced in a study of cytomegalovirus exposure and HLA in healthy donors. Some clones are missing from TCRdb's copy, which holds only in-frame ones; the method was immunoSEQ multiplex PCR. Of 200,000 or so clones detected, about three quarters appear once; the ten largest clones hold 2.1%. The sample consisted of PBMCs. These receptors came from a woman aged 25-40 years in good health and CMV-seropositive. CDR3s include the opening cysteine and the closing phenylalanine or tryptophan. D genes are given only for firm matches. The size field is filled for only some rows; it gives once, few, many or a size class.

D gene: .; V gene: TRBV5-6; J gene: TRBJ2-3; clone size: .; CDR3 DNA: TGTGCCAGCAGCTCTCTGGGGGGGGGCTTGTCAGATACGCAGTATTTT; CDR3 protein: CASSSLGGGLSDTQYF
D gene: .; V gene: TRBV9; J gene: TRBJ2-2; clone size: few; CDR3 DNA: TGTGCCAGCAGCCCACGACGAGGGAACACCGGGGAGCTGTTTTTT; CDR3 protein: CASSPRRGNTGELFF
D gene: .; V gene: TRBV2; J gene: TRBJ2-5; clone size: .; CDR3 DNA: TGTGCCAGCAGCCCCCTCGAGACCCAGTACTTC; CDR3 protein: CASSPLETQYF
D gene: TRBD1; V gene: TRBV6-5; J gene: TRBJ2-7; clone size: .; CDR3 DNA: TGTGCCAGCAGTTACCGACTCCGGGACAGGGCGAGCGAGCAGTACTTC; CDR3 protein: CASSYRLRDRASEQYF
D gene: TRBD2; V gene: TRBV28; J gene: TRBJ2-5; clone size: .; CDR3 DNA: TGTGCCAGCAGGCTAGCGGGAATTCAGACCCAGTACTTC; CDR3 protein: CASRLAGIQTQYF
D gene: .; V gene: TRBV23-1; J gene: TRBJ1-5; clone size: once; CDR3 DNA: TGCGCCAGAGATGGACAGCCCTATAGCAATCAGCCCCAGCATTTT; CDR3 protein: CARDGQPYSNQPQHF
D gene: .; V gene: TRBV10-3; J gene: TRBJ2-3; clone size: .; CDR3 DNA: TGTGCCATCAGCCCGAGCACAGATACGCAGTATTTT; CDR3 protein: CAISPSTDTQYF
D gene: TRBD2; V gene: TRBV19; J gene: TRBJ2-3; clone size: .; CDR3 DNA: TGTGCCAGTAGTATCTTTAGCGGGGGCACAGATACGCAGTATTTT; CDR3 protein: CASSIFSGGTDTQYF
D gene: TRBD2; V gene: TRBV5-1; J gene: TRBJ2-1; clone size: .; CDR3 DNA: TGCGCCAGCAGCCGCGGGACTATTACTGAGCAGTTCTTC; CDR3 protein: CASSRGTITEQFF
D gene: .; V gene: TRBV18; J gene: TRBJ2-5; clone size: .; CDR3 DNA: TGTGCCAGCTCACCATTGACAACAGTGGGAGCCCAAGAGACCCAGTACTTC; CDR3 protein: CASSPLTTVGAQETQYF
D gene: .; V gene: TRBV6-5; J gene: TRBJ2-3; clone size: .; CDR3 DNA: TGTGCCAGCAGTTACGGTTCGAGGAGGGCGCAGTATTTT; CDR3 protein: CASSYGSRRAQYF
D gene: .; V gene: TRBV10-3; J gene: TRBJ1-3; clone size: few; CDR3 DNA: TGTGCCATCAGTGAGTCCACAGGCTCTGGAAACACCATATATTTT; CDR3 protein: CAISESTGSGNTIYF
D gene: .; V gene: TRBV4-1; J gene: TRBJ2-7; clone size: .; CDR3 DNA: TGCGCCAGCAGCCAGGGCCTGAGCGGTACCAAACCCTACGAGCAGTACTTC; CDR3 protein: CASSQGLSGTKPYEQYF
D gene: TRBD2; V gene: TRBV5-1; J gene: TRBJ2-7; clone size: few; CDR3 DNA: TGCGCCAGCAGCCCCCAGGGAGGGGTAGGCGAGCAGTACTTC; CDR3 protein: CASSPQGGVGEQYF
D gene: .; V gene: TRBV28; J gene: TRBJ1-2; clone size: .; CDR3 DNA: TGTGCCAGCAGTACCGGGAGGAACTATGGCTACACCTTC; CDR3 protein: CASSTGRNYGYTF
D gene: TRBD2; V gene: TRBV5-1; J gene: TRBJ2-5; clone size: .; CDR3 DNA: TGCGCCAGCAGCTCAGGACTAGCGCTCTACCAAGAGACCCAGTACTTC; CDR3 protein: CASSSGLALYQETQYF
D gene: .; V gene: TRBV19; J gene: TRBJ2-6; clone size: .; CDR3 DNA: TGTGCCAGTAGTACTCTAAGGGAGGCTGGGGCCAACGTCCTGACTTTC; CDR3 protein: CASSTLREAGANVLTF
D gene: .; V gene: TRBV7-9; J gene: TRBJ1-1; clone size: .; CDR3 DNA: TGTGCCAGCAGCTTAGCGCCGGGGGGTGACACTGAAGCTTTCTTT; CDR3 protein: CASSLAPGGDTEAFF
D gene: TRBD1; V gene: TRBV5-1; J gene: TRBJ2-3; clone size: once; CDR3 DNA: TGCGCCAGCAGCTCTGACAGGGGGACCACAGATACGCAGTATTTT; CDR3 protein: CASSSDRGTTDTQYF
D gene: TRBD1; V gene: TRBV9; J gene: TRBJ2-1; clone size: .; CDR3 DNA: TGTGCCAGCAGCGTAGGATGGCGGACAGGCTCCTACAATGAGCAGTTCTTC; CDR3 protein: CASSVGWRTGSYNEQFF
D gene: TRBD1; V gene: TRBV11-3; J gene: TRBJ2-3; clone size: .; CDR3 DNA: TGTGCCAGCAGCTTGGGACAGGGCGACGACACAGATACGCAGTATTTT; CDR3 protein: CASSLGQGDDTDTQYF
D gene: .; V gene: TRBV18; J gene: TRBJ1-2; clone size: .; CDR3 DNA: TGTGCCAGCTCAGTGCAGGGGCTAGTGGGCTATGGCTACACCTTC; CDR3 protein: CASSVQGLVGYGYTF
D gene: TRBD2; V gene: TRBV11-2; J gene: TRBJ2-7; clone size: .; CDR3 DNA: TGTGCCAGCAGCCGGGGGGCTAGCGGGAGTTACGAGCAGTACTTC; CDR3 protein: CASSRGASGSYEQYF
D gene: TRBD2; V gene: TRBV7-8; J gene: TRBJ2-7; clone size: .; CDR3 DNA: TGTGCCAGCAGCCGGGGACTAGCGGTTACCTACGAGCAGTACTTC; CDR3 protein: CASSRGLAVTYEQYF
D gene: TRBD2; V gene: TRBV5-5; J gene: TRBJ2-4; clone size: .; CDR3 DNA: TGTGCCAGCAGCTATCGGACTAGCGGGAGCCCCGAGAACATTCAGTACTTC; CDR3 protein: CASSYRTSGSPENIQYF
D gene: TRBD1; V gene: TRBV28; J gene: TRBJ1-2; clone size: .; CDR3 DNA: TGTGCCAGCAGTGGAGGACAGGGTCGTGGCTACACCTTC; CDR3 protein: CASSGGQGRGYTF
D gene: TRBD1; V gene: TRBV9; J gene: TRBJ1-1; clone size: .; CDR3 DNA: TGTGCCAGCAGCCCCCGGGGACAGGGGAACACTGAAGCTTTCTTT; CDR3 protein: CASSPRGQGNTEAFF
D gene: .; V gene: TRBV5-1; J gene: TRBJ2-7; clone size: .; CDR3 DNA: TGCGCCAGCAGCTGGACGTCGGTCAGGGGGACTTACGAGCAGTACTTC; CDR3 protein: CASSWTSVRGTYEQYF
D gene: .; V gene: TRBV15; J gene: TRBJ1-5; clone size: once; CDR3 DNA: TGTGCCACCAGCAGTGGCAGGGAGGGGAGCAATCAGCCCCAGCATTTT; CDR3 protein: CATSSGREGSNQPQHF
D gene: TRBD2; V gene: TRBV6-5; J gene: TRBJ2-1; clone size: .; CDR3 DNA: TGTGCCAGCAGTTACTCGAGACTAGCGAACAATGAGCAGTTCTTC; CDR3 protein: CASSYSRLANNEQFF
D gene: .; V gene: TRBV6-1; J gene: TRBJ1-5; clone size: .; CDR3 DNA: TGTGCCAGCAGTGTCGACGGGGGGTCCAATCAGCCCCAGCATTTT; CDR3 protein: CASSVDGGSNQPQHF
D gene: TRBD1; V gene: TRBV29-1; J gene: TRBJ2-7; clone size: .; CDR3 DNA: TGCAGCGTTGTAATGGGACAGGCTTCGAGAGCCTACGAGCAGTACTTC; CDR3 protein: CSVVMGQASRAYEQYF
D gene: TRBD1; V gene: TRBV5-6; J gene: TRBJ2-2; clone size: .; CDR3 DNA: TGTGCCAGCAGCGACAGGGCGAACACCGGGGAGCTGTTTTTT; CDR3 protein: CASSDRANTGELFF
D gene: .; V gene: TRBV29-1; J gene: TRBJ2-3; clone size: few; CDR3 DNA: TGCAGCGTGGCGACAGGTTTCACAGATACGCAGTATTTT; CDR3 protein: CSVATGFTDTQYF
D gene: .; V gene: TRBV7-2; J gene: TRBJ2-7; clone size: few; CDR3 DNA: TGTGCCAGCAGCTTGACCAGGGGCCCCTCCTACGAGCAGTACTTC; CDR3 protein: CASSLTRGPSYEQYF
D gene: TRBD2; V gene: TRBV5-6; J gene: TRBJ2-6; clone size: .; CDR3 DNA: TGTGCCAGCAGCCGCGGGGGGGGCTCTGGGGCCAACGTCCTGACTTTC; CDR3 protein: CASSRGGGSGANVLTF
D gene: TRBD1; V gene: TRBV7-3; J gene: TRBJ1-1; clone size: .; CDR3 DNA: TGTGCCAGCAGCTCCTCCCTGGGACAGCCGAACACTGAAGCTTTCTTT; CDR3 protein: CASSSSLGQPNTEAFF
D gene: .; V gene: TRBV29-1; J gene: TRBJ2-5; clone size: .; CDR3 DNA: TGCAGCGTTGTCCCCCAGGCGGTGGGGAGCACAGAGACCCAGTACTTC; CDR3 protein: CSVVPQAVGSTETQYF
D gene: .; V gene: TRBV5-1; J gene: TRBJ2-1; clone size: .; CDR3 DNA: TGCGCCAGCAGCTTGGCCAGTGGGAGCTCCTACAATGAGCAGTTCTTC; CDR3 protein: CASSLASGSSYNEQFF
D gene: TRBD1; V gene: TRBV27; J gene: TRBJ1-5; clone size: .; CDR3 DNA: TGTGCCAGCAGCTCCGGGACAGGGGGTGATCAGCCCCAGCATTTT; CDR3 protein: CASSSGTGGDQPQHF
D gene: .; V gene: TRBV11-3; J gene: TRBJ2-3; clone size: .; CDR3 DNA: TGTGCCAGCAGCTTCGGACAGACCAACACAGATACGCAGTATTTT; CDR3 protein: CASSFGQTNTDTQYF
D gene: .; V gene: TRBV5-1; J gene: TRBJ2-7; clone size: .; CDR3 DNA: TGCGCCAGCAGCCGAGACCAGACCGGGGGCTACGAGCAGTACTTC; CDR3 protein: CASSRDQTGGYEQYF
D gene: TRBD2; V gene: TRBV10-3; J gene: TRBJ2-5; clone size: .; CDR3 DNA: TGTGCCATCAGTGAGAGGGGCGGGGGGGCCGGAGAGGCCCAGTACTTC; CDR3 protein: CAISERGGGAGEAQYF
D gene: TRBD1; V gene: TRBV7-3; J gene: TRBJ2-6; clone size: .; CDR3 DNA: TGTGCCAGCAGCTGGGACAGGGCCTCTGGGGCCAACGTCCTGACTTTC; CDR3 protein: CASSWDRASGANVLTF
D gene: .; V gene: TRBV19; J gene: TRBJ1-4; clone size: .; CDR3 DNA: TGTGCCAGTAGTCCTTTAGGGGGATCTCCAACTAATGAAAAACTGTTTTTT; CDR3 protein: CASSPLGGSPTNEKLFF
D gene: .; V gene: TRBV28; J gene: TRBJ1-2; clone size: .; CDR3 DNA: TGTGCCAGCAGTGGGGAGGGCAGGGCCCTCTATGGCTACACCTTC; CDR3 protein: CASSGEGRALYGYTF
D gene: .; V gene: TRBV18; J gene: TRBJ2-7; clone size: few; CDR3 DNA: TGTGCCAGCTCACCATCTGCTAACAGGCCCAACGAGCAGTACTTC; CDR3 protein: CASSPSANRPNEQYF
D gene: TRBD2; V gene: TRBV6-5; J gene: TRBJ2-7; clone size: few; CDR3 DNA: TGTGCCACTGGCGGAGGGAGTAGCGGGAGGCACGAGCAGTACTTC; CDR3 protein: CATGGGSSGRHEQYF
D gene: .; V gene: TRBV4-3; J gene: TRBJ2-7; clone size: .; CDR3 DNA: TGCGCCAGCAGCCAAGGCCTCGGAGGTAATTACGAGCAGTACTTC; CDR3 protein: CASSQGLGGNYEQYF
D gene: TRBD2; V gene: TRBV19; J gene: TRBJ2-1; clone size: .; CDR3 DNA: TGTGCCACCCATAGCGGGGGGCCATTTGATGAGCAGTTCTTC; CDR3 protein: CATHSGGPFDEQFF
D gene: .; V gene: TRBV9; J gene: TRBJ1-6; clone size: once; CDR3 DNA: TGTGCCAGCAGCGTAGAGGCGGGCATCAATTCACCCCTCCACTTT; CDR3 protein: CASSVEAGINSPLHF
D gene: .; V gene: TRBV5-1; J gene: TRBJ1-2; clone size: .; CDR3 DNA: TGCGCCAGCAGCTTGCTCCCGGGTGGTGGCTACACCTTC; CDR3 protein: CASSLLPGGGYTF
D gene: TRBD1; V gene: TRBV5-1; J gene: TRBJ2-7; clone size: once; CDR3 DNA: TGCGCCAGCAGGTCGGACAGGGGCTACGAGCAGTACTTC; CDR3 protein: CASRSDRGYEQYF
D gene: TRBD2; V gene: TRBV13; J gene: TRBJ2-7; clone size: .; CDR3 DNA: TGTGCCAGCAGACTAGCGGGGGGTCCCTACGAGCAGTACTTC; CDR3 protein: CASRLAGGPYEQYF
D gene: TRBD2; V gene: TRBV4-2; J gene: TRBJ2-2; clone size: .; CDR3 DNA: TGTGCCAGCAGCCATGGGGGAGGGACCACCGGGGAGCTGTTTTTT; CDR3 protein: CASSHGGGTTGELFF
D gene: .; V gene: TRBV5-1; J gene: TRBJ1-3; clone size: .; CDR3 DNA: TGCGCCAGCAGCTTGGACAGGCACTCGGGCACCATATATTTT; CDR3 protein: CASSLDRHSGTIYF
D gene: TRBD2; V gene: TRBV7-2; J gene: TRBJ2-7; clone size: .; CDR3 DNA: TGTGCCAGCAGCTTAGCCAGCGGGGTGCTATCCTACGAGCAGTACTTC; CDR3 protein: CASSLASGVLSYEQYF
D gene: .; V gene: TRBV30; J gene: TRBJ1-4; clone size: .; CDR3 DNA: TGTGCCTGGAAGAAGGGCCAGGCCCCGGGGAGGGAACTGTTTTTT; CDR3 protein: CAWKKGQAPGRELFF
D gene: .; V gene: TRBV5-1; J gene: TRBJ1-2; clone size: .; CDR3 DNA: TGCGCCAGCAGCTTAGACCGGGAAAACTATGGCTACACCTTC; CDR3 protein: CASSLDRENYGYTF